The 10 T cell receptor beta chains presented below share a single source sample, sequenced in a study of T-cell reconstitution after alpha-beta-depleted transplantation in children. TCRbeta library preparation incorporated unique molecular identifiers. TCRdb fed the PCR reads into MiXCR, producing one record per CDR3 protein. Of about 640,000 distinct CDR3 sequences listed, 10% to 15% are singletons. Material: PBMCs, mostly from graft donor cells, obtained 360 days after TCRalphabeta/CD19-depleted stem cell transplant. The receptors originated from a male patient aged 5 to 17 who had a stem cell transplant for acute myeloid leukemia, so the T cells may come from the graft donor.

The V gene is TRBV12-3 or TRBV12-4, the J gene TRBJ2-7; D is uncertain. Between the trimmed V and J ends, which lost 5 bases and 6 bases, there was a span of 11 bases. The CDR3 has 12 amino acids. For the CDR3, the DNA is TGTGCCAGCAGTCCGCATCTGGGCGAGCAGTACTTC. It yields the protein CASSPHLGEQYF.

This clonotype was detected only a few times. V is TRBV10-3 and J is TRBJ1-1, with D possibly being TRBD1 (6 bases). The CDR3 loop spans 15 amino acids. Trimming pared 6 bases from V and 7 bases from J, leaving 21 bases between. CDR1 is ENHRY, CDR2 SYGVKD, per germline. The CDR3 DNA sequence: TGTGCCATCAGGGCGACAAGACAGGCGCCCCATGAAGCTTTCTTT. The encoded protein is CAIRATRQAPHEAFF.

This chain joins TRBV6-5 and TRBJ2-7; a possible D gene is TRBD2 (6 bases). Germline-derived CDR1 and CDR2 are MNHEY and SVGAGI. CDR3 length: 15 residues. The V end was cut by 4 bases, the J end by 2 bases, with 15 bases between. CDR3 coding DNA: TGTGCCAGCAGTTTCTTCGGGAGTATACCCTACGAGCAGTACTTC. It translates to CASSFFGSIPYEQYF.

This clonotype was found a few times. The CDR3 loop is CASSLPNGGYYEQYF. The DNA of the CDR3 is TGTGCCAGCAGTTTACCAAACGGGGGTTACTACGAGCAGTACTTC. The gene calls are TRBV27 and TRBJ2-7, with a weak D call TRBD2 (6 bases). The CDR3 is 15 amino acids. CDR1 MNHEY and CDR2 SMNVEV come from the germline V gene (reference sequence). Trimming stripped 2 bases from V and 3 bases from J, with 14 bases between.

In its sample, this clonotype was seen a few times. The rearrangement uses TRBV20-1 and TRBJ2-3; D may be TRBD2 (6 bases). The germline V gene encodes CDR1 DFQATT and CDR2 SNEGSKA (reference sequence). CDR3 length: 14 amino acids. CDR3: CNSGSQTSTDTQYF. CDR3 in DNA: TGCAACTCCGGGAGCCAGACTAGCACAGATACGCAGTATTTT.

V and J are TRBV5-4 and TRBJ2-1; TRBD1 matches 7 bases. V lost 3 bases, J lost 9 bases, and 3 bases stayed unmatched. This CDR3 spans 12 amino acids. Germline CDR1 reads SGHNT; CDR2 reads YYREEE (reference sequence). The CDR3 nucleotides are TGTGCCAGCAGCTGGGGACAGAGTGAGCAGTTCTTC. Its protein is CASSWGQSEQFF.

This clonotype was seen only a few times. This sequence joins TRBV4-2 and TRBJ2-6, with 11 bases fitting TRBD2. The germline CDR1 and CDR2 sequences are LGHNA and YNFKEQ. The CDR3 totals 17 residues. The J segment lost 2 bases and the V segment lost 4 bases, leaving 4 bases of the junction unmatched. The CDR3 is CASSPLAGEAGANVLTF. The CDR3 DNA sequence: TGTGCCAGCAGCCCACTAGCGGGAGAGGCTGGGGCCAACGTCCTGACTTTC.

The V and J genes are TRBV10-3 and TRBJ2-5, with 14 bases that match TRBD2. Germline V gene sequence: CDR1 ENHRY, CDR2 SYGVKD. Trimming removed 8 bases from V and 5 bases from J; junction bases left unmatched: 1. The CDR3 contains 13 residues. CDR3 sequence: CAIGTSGSETQYF. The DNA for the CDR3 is TGTGCCATCGGGACTAGCGGGAGTGAGACCCAGTACTTC.

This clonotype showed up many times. CDR3 sequence: CASSLVGRTDTQYF. The CDR3 nucleotides read TGTGCCAGCAGCCTAGTCGGGAGAACAGATACGCAGTATTTT. This chain uses TRBV7-9 with TRBJ2-3, with a possible D match to TRBD2 (6 bases). The CDR3 is made up of 14 amino acids. Germline loops: CDR1 SEHNR, CDR2 FQNEAQ (reference sequence). V was clipped by 5 bases and J by 3 bases, with 12 bases between them. Full variable domain (rest looked up from reference TRBV7-9 and TRBJ2-3): DTGVSQNPRHKITKRGQNVTFRCDPISEHNRLYWYRQTLGQGPEFLTYFQNEAQLEKSRLLSDRFSAERPKGSFSTLEIQRTEQGDSAMYLCASSLVGRTDTQYFGPGTRLTVL.

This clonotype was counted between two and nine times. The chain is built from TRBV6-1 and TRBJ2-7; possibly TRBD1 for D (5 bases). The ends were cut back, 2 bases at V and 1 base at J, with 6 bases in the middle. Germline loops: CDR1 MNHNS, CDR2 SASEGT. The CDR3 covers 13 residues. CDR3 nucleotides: TGTGCCAGCAGTGAACAGGGTTCCTACGAGCAGTACTTC. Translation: CASSEQGSYEQYF.